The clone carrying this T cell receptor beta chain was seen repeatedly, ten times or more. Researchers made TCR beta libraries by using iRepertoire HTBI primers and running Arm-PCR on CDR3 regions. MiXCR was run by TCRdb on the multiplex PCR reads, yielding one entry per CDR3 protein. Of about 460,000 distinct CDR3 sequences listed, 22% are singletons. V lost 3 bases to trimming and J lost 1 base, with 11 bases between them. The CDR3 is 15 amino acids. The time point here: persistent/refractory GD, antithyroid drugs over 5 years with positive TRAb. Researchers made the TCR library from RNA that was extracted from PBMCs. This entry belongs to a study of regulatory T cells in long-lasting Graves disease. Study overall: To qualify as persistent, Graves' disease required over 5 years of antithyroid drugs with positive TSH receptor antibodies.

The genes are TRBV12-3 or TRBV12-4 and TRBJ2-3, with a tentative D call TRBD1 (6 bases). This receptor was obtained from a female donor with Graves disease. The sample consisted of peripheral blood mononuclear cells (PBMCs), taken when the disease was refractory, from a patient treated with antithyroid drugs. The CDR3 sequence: CASSFRDIRTDTQYF. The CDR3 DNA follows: TGTGCCAGCAGTTTCAGGGACATTCGCACAGATACGCAGTATTTT.